This T cell receptor (beta chain) was found in a study of T cell clonotyping in hematopoietic cell transplantation. V was clipped by 2 bases and J by 4 bases; unmatched bases: 5. Per germline, CDR1 LGHNA and CDR2 YSLEER. This CDR3 has 15 residues. As for time point: recipient sample about 28 days before transplant, after cytoreduction. This clone occurred a few times. Clones were read by immunoSEQ multiplex PCR, and TCRdb kept only the in-frame ones, dropping some. The sample includes about 27,000 clones, 70% to 75% seen only once; the top ten take approximately 5.9%. The TCR comes from a man aged 45 to 65 with myelodysplastic syndrome. Some clones in this sample may be carry-over from other donors' samples. The chain is built from TRBV4-3 and TRBJ1-2; 9 bases agree with TRBD1. The specimen was peripheral blood mononuclear cells, collected before stem cell transplant. CDR3 bases: TGCGCCAGCAGCCAATCGGGGACAGGGACCTATGGCTACACCTTC. Encoded protein: CASSQSGTGTYGYTF.